The clone carrying this T cell receptor beta chain was observed at least ten times. These data are taken from a study of T cells in Graves' hyperthyroidism and ophthalmopathy. Under 3 months was the duration of disease in ophthalmopathy patients, who also had a Clinical Activity Score of at least 3 and a NOSPECS grade of at least 4. Diagnosis relied on clinical symptoms, serum thyroxine and TRAb, thyroid ultrasound and orbital computed tomography. The CDR3 totals 14 residues. V lost 5 bases and J lost 5, with 15 bases in between. Authors of the study amplified TCR beta CDR3 regions from RNA transcripts. The HTBI set primed first-round TCR CDR3 RT-PCR. TCRdb independently ran MiXCR on the multiplex PCR reads; one entry per CDR3 protein. The sample has about 520,000 distinct CDR3 sequences, about 24% seen once.

The sequence was collected from a woman aged 25 to 45 with Graves' ophthalmopathy. Source material: blood. The chain uses TRBV12-3 or TRBV12-4 and TRBJ1-1; possible D gene TRBD1, 5 bases. The CDR3 loop is CASSPNTGETEAFF. The DNA for the CDR3 is TGTGCCAGCAGTCCTAACACGGGGGAGACTGAAGCTTTCTTT.